The 23 T cell receptor beta chains given below trace back to one sample, sequenced in a study of glioma-infiltrating T cells after dendritic cell vaccination. TCRdb's copy holds only in-frame clones and misses some; the assay was immunoSEQ multiplex PCR. The repertoire has fewer than 75,000 clones, around 81% of them found once; the top ten carry roughly 7.7%. This sample comprised blood, obtained before dendritic cell vaccination. The receptors shown here come from a human donor with glioblastoma.

The chain links TRBV5-1 to TRBJ1-6; 10 nucleotides line up with TRBD1. Germline loops: CDR1 SGHRS, CDR2 YFSETQ. The CDR3 has 16 amino acids. Trimming cost V 3 bases and J 4 bases; bases outside gene matches: 4. The CDR3 sequence is CASSSTGGRYNSPLHF. The CDR3, as DNA: TGCGCCAGCAGCTCGACAGGGGGCCGGTATAATTCACCCCTCCACTTT.

The J gene is TRBJ1-2, the V gene TRBV4-3; D remains unclear. Trimming cost V 0 bases and J 4 bases, with 9 bases left between them. Germline V gene data show CDR1 as LGHNA and CDR2 as YSLEER. The CDR3 totals 14 residues. In DNA form, the CDR3 reads TGCGCCAGCAGCCAAGATCCCGGGGTCTATGGCTACACCTTC. Encoded protein: CASSQDPGVYGYTF.

This chain connects TRBV7-9 to TRBJ2-3; 7 bases are shared with TRBD1. The V gene end was trimmed by 7 bases and the J gene end by 4 bases; junction bases not matched to a gene: 11. The V gene's germline CDR1 is SEHNR and CDR2 FQNEAQ (reference sequence). The CDR3 is made up of 15 amino acids. The CDR3 region is CASKGTDRISDTQYF. CDR3 nucleotides: TGTGCCAGCAAGGGGACAGACCGCATCTCAGATACGCAGTATTTT.

The chain is built from TRBV19 and TRBJ2-7; D might be TRBD1 (6 bases). This CDR3 is built from 15 residues. The V gene lost 10 bases and the J gene lost 2 bases, with 21 bases spanning the gap. Germline V lookup: CDR1 LNHDA, CDR2 SQIVND (reference sequence). Here the CDR3 DNA reads TGTGCCACATCCCGTGTGGGGGCTCTCGCCTACGAGCAGTACTTC. Encoded protein: CATSRVGALAYEQYF.

The rearrangement uses TRBV9 and TRBJ1-1; D is unclear. CDR3 length: 14 residues. In germline, CDR1 is SGDLS, CDR2 YYNGEE. V was clipped by 4 bases and J by 3 bases, with 13 bases between them. The CDR3, as DNA: TGTGCCAGCAGCCCAGGACCCGGGGACACTGAAGCTTTCTTT. The encoded protein is CASSPGPGDTEAFF. Full variable domain (remainder filled in from reference TRBV9 and TRBJ1-1): DSGVTQTPKHLITATGQRVTLRCSPRSGDLSVYWYQQSLDQGLQFLIQYYNGEERAKGNILERFSAQQFPDLHSELNLSSLELGDSALYFCASSPGPGDTEAFFGQGTRLTVV.

J is TRBJ2-2 and V is TRBV27, with D hard to call. The germline V gene has CDR1 MNHEY and CDR2 SMNVEV (reference sequence). The CDR3 runs 12 residues. V lost 3 bases, J lost 6 bases, and 5 bases lay in between. The CDR3 DNA follows: TGTGCCAGCAGTTTTGAGTCCGGGGAGCTGTTTTTT. Translation: CASSFESGELFF.

The chain joins TRBV7-9 to TRBJ1-3; no clear D gene. Between the trimmed V and J ends, which lost 6 bases and 0 bases, there was a span of 6 bases. CDR3 length equals 13 residues. Germline CDR1 is SEHNR and CDR2 is FQNEAQ (reference sequence). CDR3 bases: TGTGCCAGCAGTCCGAGCTCTGGAAACACCATATATTTT. Translated, it gives CASSPSSGNTIYF.

This clone was seen once. J is TRBJ2-7 and V is TRBV7-9; TRBD1 might be the D (5 bases). CDR3 length: 12 residues. Trimming took off 5 bases at V and 7 bases at J, with 12 bases between the two ends. Germline V CDR1 and CDR2: SEHNR, FQNEAQ (reference sequence). This CDR3 is CASSALGLEQYF. The CDR3 DNA follows: TGTGCCAGCAGCGCACTGGGGCTGGAGCAGTACTTC.

This chain connects TRBV19 to TRBJ1-5; D call uncertain. Germline V gene lookup returns CDR1 LNHDA and CDR2 SQIVND (reference sequence). The CDR3 consists of 16 residues. V was cut by 6 bases and J by 1 base, with 16 bases left in between. The CDR3 DNA is TGTGCCAGTAGAAGAACCGGGGAAAGAAGCAATCAGCCCCAGCATTTT. Its translation: CASRRTGERSNQPQHF.

The table lists this clone with a count of one. The chain combines TRBV6-5 with TRBJ2-3; 8 bases match TRBD2. The V gene's germline CDR1 is MNHEY and CDR2 SVGAGI. The CDR3 consists of 14 residues. V was clipped by 6 bases and J by 4 bases; unmatched bases: 6. CDR3 nucleotides: TGTGCCAGCAGGGAGTTAGCGGGGTCAGATACGCAGTATTTT. This translates into CASRELAGSDTQYF.

The chain is built from TRBV9 and TRBJ2-5; TRBD2 aligns across 14 bases. With V trimmed by 2 bases and J by 1 base, 1 base remained unmatched. The length of the CDR3 is 16 residues. Germline CDR1 reads SGDLS; CDR2 reads YYNGEE. CDR3: CASSVGTSGGQETQYF. DNA for the CDR3: TGTGCCAGCAGCGTCGGGACTAGCGGGGGCCAAGAGACCCAGTACTTC.

This sequence joins TRBV27 and TRBJ2-5, with 9 bases lining up with TRBD1. Trimming removed 0 bases from V and 2 bases from J; junction bases left unmatched: 1. The CDR3 spans 15 residues. Germline V gene data show CDR1 as MNHEY and CDR2 as SMNVEV (reference sequence). CDR3 sequence: CASSLSGQGQETQYF. The CDR3 nucleotides are TGTGCCAGCAGTTTATCGGGACAGGGTCAAGAGACCCAGTACTTC.

The chain is built from TRBV29-1 and TRBJ1-1; a possible D gene is TRBD1 (6 bases). V was trimmed by 0 bases and J by 1 base, leaving 15 bases between them. Germline assignment: CDR1 SQVTM and CDR2 ANQGSEA. The length of the CDR3 is 16 residues. The CDR3: CSVEDPTGPGNTEAFF. In DNA form, the CDR3 reads TGCAGCGTTGAAGATCCAACAGGGCCAGGGAACACTGAAGCTTTCTTT.

The CDR3: CASGTGNTGELFF. In nucleotides, the CDR3 is TGTGCCAGCGGGACAGGAAACACCGGGGAGCTGTTTTTT. The chain links TRBV11-3 to TRBJ2-2, with TRBD1 matching 8 bases. The CDR3 totals 13 residues. The V segment lost 8 bases and the J segment 2 bases; nucleotides outside the gene matches: 1. The germline V gene has CDR1 SGHNT and CDR2 YENEEA. The complete variable domain, with remaining parts taken from reference TRBV11-3 and TRBJ2-2, reads EAGVVQSPRYKIIEKKQPVAFWCNPISGHNTLYWYLQNLGQGPELLIRYENEEAVDDSQLPKDRFSAERLKGVDSTLKIQPAELGDSAVYLCASGTGNTGELFFGEGSRLTVL.

This clone was picked up one time. CDR3 nucleotides: TGTGCCAGCTCACGGGACAAGGACTATGGCTACACCTTC. This gives the protein CASSRDKDYGYTF. The J gene is TRBJ1-2, the V gene TRBV18; D possibly corresponds to TRBD1 (6 bases). V was trimmed by 4 bases and J by 3 bases, leaving 9 bases between them. Per the germline V gene, CDR1 is KGHSH and CDR2 is LQKENI. The CDR3 totals 13 residues.

The chain's CDR3 is CASGQGGYTF. The DNA of the CDR3 is TGTGCCAGCGGGCAGGGGGGCTACACCTTC. The chain uses TRBV28 and TRBJ1-2; a weak D match, TRBD1 (6 bases). V was pared by 8 bases and J by 8 bases, with 9 bases between. Germline CDR1 reads MDHEN; CDR2 reads SYDVKM. The CDR3 loop spans 10 amino acids.

The V and J genes are TRBV19 and TRBJ1-1; 9 bases fit TRBD1. Germline assignment: CDR1 LNHDA and CDR2 SQIVND (reference sequence). Trimming at V came to 3 bases and at J to 5 bases, leaving 4 bases not matched to a gene. The length of the CDR3 is 14 residues. CDR3 in amino acids: CASSMTGTGTEAFF. In nucleotides, the CDR3 is TGTGCCAGTAGTATGACAGGGACAGGGACTGAAGCTTTCTTT. The variable domain in full, completed from reference TRBV19 and TRBJ1-1, reads DGGITQSPKYLFRKEGQNVTLSCEQNLNHDAMYWYRQDPGQGLRLIYYSQIVNDFQKGDIAEGYSVSREKKESFPLTVTSAQKNPTAFYLCASSMTGTGTEAFFGQGTRLTVV.

The V and J genes are TRBV4-1 and TRBJ1-1; tentative D call: TRBD1 (5 bases). CDR1 and CDR2 from the germline V gene are MGHRA and YSYEKL. V was pared by 4 bases and J by 7 bases, with 22 bases between. CDR3 size: 16 residues. The CDR3 coding sequence is TGCGCCAGCAGCCCAGGAGCCGTCGGGGGGTTCGATGAAGCTTTCTTT. Translated, it gives CASSPGAVGGFDEAFF.

V and J are TRBV30 and TRBJ1-2; 9 positions agree with TRBD1. Per the germline V gene, CDR1 is GTSNPN and CDR2 is SVGIG (reference sequence). Trimming removed 5 bases from V and 4 bases from J; junction bases left unmatched: 8. The CDR3 is 14 amino acids. The CDR3 here is CAWDPGQGIYGYTF. CDR3 coding DNA: TGTGCCTGGGACCCGGGACAGGGTATCTATGGCTACACCTTC.

This clone came up a few times. The chain combines TRBV6-1 with TRBJ2-5, with 8 bases identical to TRBD1. Germline V gene lookup returns CDR1 MNHNS and CDR2 SASEGT. Trimming cost V 4 bases and J 2 bases; bases outside gene matches: 0. The CDR3 spans 13 residues. The CDR3 here is CASSGTGQETQYF. DNA for the CDR3: TGTGCCAGCAGTGGGACAGGGCAAGAGACCCAGTACTTC.

The rearrangement uses TRBV19 and TRBJ1-2, with TRBD1 identical over 7 bases. Trimming removed 5 bases from V and 5 bases from J; junction bases left unmatched: 23. Germline V gives CDR1 LNHDA, CDR2 SQIVND (reference sequence). The CDR3 runs 19 residues. CDR3 region: CASSPWTGQGVLRTYGYTF. In DNA, the CDR3 is TGTGCCAGTAGTCCCTGGACAGGTCAAGGGGTCCTTCGAACGTATGGCTACACCTTC.

The gene calls are TRBV7-9 and TRBJ1-3; no reliable D call. This CDR3 has 15 amino acids. Per germline, CDR1 SEHNR and CDR2 FQNEAQ (reference sequence). The V end was cut by 5 bases, the J end by 0 bases, with 11 bases between. CDR3 bases: TGTGCCAGCAGCCCTGGTCCTACCTCTGGAAACACCATATATTTT. Translating it yields CASSPGPTSGNTIYF.

This chain links TRBV6-5 with TRBJ1-2; 9 bases agree with TRBD1. This CDR3 has 13 residues. V shed 3 bases, J shed 5 bases, and the junction held 1 base outside the gene matches. CDR1 is MNHEY, CDR2 SVGAGI, per germline. CDR3 DNA sequence: TGTGCCAGCAGTTATGACAGGGGGTATGGCTACACCTTC. Residues: CASSYDRGYGYTF.